This T cell receptor (beta chain) appears in the sequencing data of a study of cytomegalovirus exposure and HLA in healthy donors. The PCR used 60 Vbeta and 13 Jbeta primers. Repertoires were generated with immunoSEQ multiplex PCR, while TCRdb's copy carries only in-frame clones and drops some. The data hold some 150,000 clones, with 60% to 70% observed a single time. Trimming removed 4 bases from V and 1 base from J, with 14 bases in between. The CDR3 extends over 17 amino acids. CDR1 is SNHLY, CDR2 FYNNEI, per germline. Sequencing was done on a sample of PBMCs. This receptor was identified in a woman aged 55-70 years in good health and CMV-seropositive. This chain links TRBV2 with TRBJ2-6; tentative D call: TRBD2 (5 bases). CDR3 loop: CASSATGRRSGANVLTF. DNA for the CDR3: TGTGCCAGCAGTGCAACGGGCAGGAGGTCTGGGGCCAACGTCCTGACTTTC.